These 32 T cell receptor beta chains originate from one sample sequenced in a study of blood T cell repertoires in COVID-19. The table came from immunoSEQ multiplex PCR; TCRdb's copy has only in-frame clones and leaves some out. The sample consists of over 300,000 clones, about nine tenths of them appearing once. The sequenced sample consisted of PBMCs or T cells enriched from blood (not recorded which). All receptors derive from a woman aged 40 to 55 who had recovered from COVID-19.

This chain joins TRBV10-3 and TRBJ1-1; 8 nucleotides align to TRBD1. This CDR3 is built from 13 residues. V lost 6 bases, J lost 1 base, and 1 base stayed unmatched. The V gene's germline CDR1 is ENHRY and CDR2 SYGVKD. This CDR3 reads CAIRGQENTEAFF. The DNA of the CDR3 is TGTGCCATCAGGGGACAGGAGAACACTGAAGCTTTCTTT.

This sequence joins TRBV18 and TRBJ2-1; TRBD2 matches 10 bases. The CDR3 has 15 amino acids. V shed 1 base and J 7 bases; nucleotides not matched to a gene: 4. The germline gives CDR1 KGHSH, CDR2 LQKENI. The CDR3 loop reads CASSPLVAGGNEQFF. The CDR3 DNA is TGTGCCAGCTCACCACTAGTAGCGGGAGGTAATGAGCAGTTCTTC.

V gene TRBV7-9 combines with J gene TRBJ1-5; 7 positions match TRBD1. This CDR3 contains 17 residues. V shed 5 bases, J shed 0 bases, and the junction held 10 bases outside the gene matches. Germline values: CDR1 SEHNR, CDR2 FQNEAQ (reference sequence). The CDR3 DNA sequence: TGTGCCAGCAGCCCGCACAGGGGAACGGATAGCAATCAGCCCCAGCATTTT. It codes for CASSPHRGTDSNQPQHF.

The chain has TRBV24-1 and TRBJ2-1; possible D gene TRBD2, 6 bases. V lost 5 bases and J 7 bases, leaving 14 bases between the germline ends. The germline V gene has CDR1 KGHDR and CDR2 SFDVKD. The CDR3 loop spans 14 amino acids. CDR3 bases: TGTGCCACCAGTGGGTCTAGCGTCCTGAATGAGCAGTTCTTC. Encoded protein: CATSGSSVLNEQFF.

This chain links TRBV7-2 with TRBJ1-6; 8 nucleotides line up with TRBD1. The CDR3 spans 15 residues. The junction had 6 bases not matched to a gene; V was cut back by 2 bases and J by 9 bases. Per germline, CDR1 SGHTA and CDR2 FQGNSA. CDR3 protein: CASSLQGALSSPLHF. CDR3 DNA sequence: TGTGCCAGCAGCTTACAGGGGGCGCTTTCTTCACCCCTCCACTTT. The variable domain in full, with the rest retrieved from reference TRBV7-2 and TRBJ1-6, is GAGVSQSPSNKVTEKGKDVELRCDPISGHTALYWYRQSLGQGLEFLIYFQGNSAPDKSGLPSDRFSAERTGGSVSTLTIQRTQQEDSAVYLCASSLQGALSSPLHFGNGTRLTVT.

V is TRBV27 and J is TRBJ2-4; possibly TRBD2 for D (6 bases). The CDR3 sequence is 14 residues long. V was trimmed by 6 bases and J by 8 bases, leaving 17 bases between them. Per germline, CDR1 MNHEY and CDR2 SMNVEV (reference sequence). The CDR3 reads CASSRFGRGDIQYF. The CDR3 coding sequence is TGTGCCAGCAGCCGATTCGGGAGAGGAGACATTCAGTACTTC.

The chain uses TRBV27 and TRBJ1-3, with no clear D. Germline values: CDR1 MNHEY, CDR2 SMNVEV (reference sequence). The V end was cut by 6 bases, the J end by 0 bases, with 9 bases between. CDR3 length: 14 amino acids. CDR3 loop: CASRSYRSGNTIYF. The DNA for the CDR3 is TGTGCCAGCAGGAGTTACCGCTCTGGAAACACCATATATTTT.

V and J are TRBV13 and TRBJ2-7, with 12 positions matching TRBD2. Germline-derived CDR1 and CDR2 are PRHDT and FYEKMQ (reference sequence). V dropped 3 bases and J dropped 4; count of bases not matched to a gene: 13. The CDR3 spans 18 residues. CDR3 DNA sequence: TGTGCCAGCAGCTTTACTAGACTAGCGGGAGCCGATTTTTACGAGCAGTACTTC. Translating gives CASSFTRLAGADFYEQYF.

V usage is TRBV7-2 and J usage is TRBJ2-5; a possible D gene is TRBD1 (6 bases). The CDR3 loop spans 13 amino acids. CDR1 and CDR2 from the germline V gene are SGHTA and FQGNSA. Trimming shortened V by 5 bases and J by 5 bases, and 12 bases separated the two germline ends. CDR3 region: CASSGGTMETQYF. The DNA for the CDR3 is TGTGCCAGCAGCGGGGGCACGATGGAGACCCAGTACTTC.

The V call is TRBV11-2, the J call TRBJ1-2, with 8 bases identical to TRBD1. The CDR3 covers 14 residues. Germline V CDR1 and CDR2: SGHAT, FQNNGV. V dropped 5 bases and J dropped 5; count of bases not matched to a gene: 7. CDR3 DNA sequence: TGTGCCAGCAGCCCCCGGGACAGGCCTTATGGCTACACCTTC. Protein sequence: CASSPRDRPYGYTF.

The chain joins TRBV18 to TRBJ2-5, with 10 positions matching TRBD2. CDR3 size: 17 residues. From germline, CDR1 is KGHSH and CDR2 LQKENI. V lost 1 base to trimming and J lost 3 bases; unmatched junction nucleotides: 8. The CDR3 region is CASSPLGTSVAKETQYF. The CDR3 DNA follows: TGTGCCAGCTCACCACTCGGGACTAGCGTTGCCAAAGAGACCCAGTACTTC.

J is TRBJ2-7 and V is TRBV6-6; D is perhaps TRBD2 (7 bases). The germline V and J ends were trimmed by 2 bases and 10 bases, with 24 bases remaining between them. Germline values: CDR1 MNHNY, CDR2 SVGAGI (reference sequence). The CDR3 has 16 amino acids. CDR3 sequence: CASSYTGAAGRDLQYF. The CDR3, as DNA: TGTGCCAGCAGTTACACGGGGGCGGCAGGGAGGGATCTACAGTACTTC.

The gene calls are TRBV11-1 and TRBJ2-7; D is undetermined. CDR1 SGHAT and CDR2 FQDESV come from the germline V gene (reference sequence). V was cut by 1 base and J by 0 bases, with 10 bases left in between. This CDR3 is built from 15 residues. The CDR3 here is CASSLEERRSYEQYF. The CDR3 coding sequence is TGTGCCAGCAGCTTAGAAGAGCGACGCTCCTACGAGCAGTACTTC.

The chain carries TRBV2 and TRBJ2-1, with 8 positions matching TRBD2. The germline V gene encodes CDR1 SNHLY and CDR2 FYNNEI. CDR3 length equals 15 residues. With 4 bases clipped from V and 2 bases from J, the junction kept 4 bases outside the gene matches. The CDR3 loop reads CASSGGAGAYNEQFF. The CDR3 DNA reads TGTGCCAGCAGTGGGGGAGCGGGGGCCTACAATGAGCAGTTCTTC. The full variable domain, its missing parts supplied by reference TRBV2 and TRBJ2-1, is EPEVTQTPSHQVTQMGQEVILRCVPISNHLYFYWYRQILGQKVEFLVSFYNNEISEKSEIFDDQFSVERPDGSNFTLKIRSTKLEDSAMYFCASSGGAGAYNEQFFGPGTRLTVL.

In DNA form, the CDR3 reads TGTGCCAGCAGCTTAACTGGCGGACAAGAGACCCAGTACTTC. Protein: CASSLTGGQETQYF. V gene TRBV7-3 combines with J gene TRBJ2-5; D gene ambiguous. The CDR3 length is 14 residues. In germline, CDR1 is SGHTA, CDR2 FQGTGA. V was shortened by 0 bases and J by 2 bases, with 7 bases between the two germline ends.

V is TRBV19 and J is TRBJ1-5; D not certain. The CDR3 covers 14 residues. CDR1 LNHDA and CDR2 SQIVND come from the germline V gene (reference sequence). V lost 1 base to trimming and J lost 9 bases, with 13 bases between them. CDR3 in DNA: TGTGCCAGTAGTATAGTCGTCCAGGAAGGGCCCCAGCATTTT. Protein product: CASSIVVQEGPQHF.

This chain connects TRBV7-9 to TRBJ2-1; 7 bases match TRBD1. Germline CDR1 SEHNR, CDR2 FQNEAQ (reference sequence). This CDR3 is built from 14 residues. V shed 8 bases, J shed 6 bases, and the junction held 10 bases outside the gene matches. The CDR3 region has the DNA TGTGCCAGCCGCTCAGGGGGAGACCTCAATGAGCAGTTCTTC. It yields the protein CASRSGGDLNEQFF.

This chain uses TRBV10-3 with TRBJ2-7; 10 nucleotides align to TRBD1. CDR3 length: 13 amino acids. Losses at the gene ends were 4 bases for V and 4 bases for J; bases not matched to a gene: 1. Germline V gives CDR1 ENHRY, CDR2 SYGVKD. CDR3 sequence reads: CAISGGQGYEQYF. The CDR3 DNA reads as TGTGCCATCAGTGGGGGACAGGGGTACGAGCAGTACTTC.

The chain is built from TRBV29-1 and TRBJ1-1; 9 bases match TRBD1. The CDR3 consists of 13 residues. Per germline, CDR1 SQVTM and CDR2 ANQGSEA. Unmatched junction bases numbered 9, after V lost 7 bases and J lost 6 bases. The CDR3: CSGGQGQGAEAFF. CDR3 DNA: TGCAGCGGGGGACAGGGCCAAGGAGCTGAAGCTTTCTTT.

This clone was seen ten or more times. This chain links TRBV7-3 with TRBJ2-3; unclear D gene. Germline CDR1 is SGHTA and CDR2 is FQGTGA. V shed 5 bases and J shed 5 bases, with 11 bases lying between them. The CDR3 covers 13 residues. This chain's CDR3 is CASSPILGDTQYF. DNA of the CDR3: TGTGCCAGCAGCCCTATCCTCGGAGATACGCAGTATTTT.

This clone occurred once. The chain is built from TRBV27 and TRBJ2-1; D is possibly TRBD1 (6 bases). The CDR3 extends over 15 amino acids. Germline CDR1 MNHEY, CDR2 SMNVEV (reference sequence). Trimming left V 0 bases short and J 6 bases short, with 12 bases between. CDR3 sequence reads: CASSLSTMTGNEQFF. The DNA for the CDR3 is TGTGCCAGCAGTTTATCGACGATGACAGGCAATGAGCAGTTCTTC.

CDR3 loop: CASSENQPQHF. In DNA, the CDR3 is TGTGCCAGCAGCGAGAATCAGCCCCAGCATTTT. V is TRBV6-5 and J is TRBJ1-5; unclear D gene. Germline values: CDR1 MNHEY, CDR2 SVGAGI. The CDR3 is made up of 11 amino acids. V dropped 6 bases and J dropped 4 bases, with 4 bases sitting between them.

The chain carries TRBV6-1 and TRBJ2-1; D might be TRBD2 (5 bases). CDR3 length equals 17 residues. Germline CDR1 MNHNS, CDR2 SASEGT. Trimming cost V 0 bases and J 3 bases, with 15 bases left between them. The CDR3 sequence: CASSEAPLVVFYNEQFF. CDR3 nucleotide sequence: TGTGCCAGCAGTGAAGCCCCACTAGTTGTTTTCTACAATGAGCAGTTCTTC.

The chain has TRBV7-3 and TRBJ1-1, with 7 nucleotides matching TRBD1. Trimming at V came to 5 bases and at J to 4 bases, leaving 7 bases not matched to a gene. The CDR3 covers 14 residues. Per the germline V gene, CDR1 is SGHTA and CDR2 is FQGTGA. This CDR3 is CASSLTGAGTEAFF. The CDR3, as DNA: TGTGCCAGCAGCCTTACAGGGGCCGGCACTGAAGCTTTCTTT.

The V and J genes are TRBV7-9 and TRBJ2-1; a possible D gene is TRBD2 (6 bases). The germline V and J ends were trimmed by 5 bases and 2 bases, with 13 bases remaining between them. CDR1 is SEHNR and CDR2 is FQNEAQ in the germline V gene (reference sequence). The CDR3 has 15 amino acids. CDR3 bases: TGTGCCAGCAGCCCCCGGGACTCGACCTACAATGAGCAGTTCTTC. It specifies CASSPRDSTYNEQFF.

The chain carries TRBV19 and TRBJ2-5, with TRBD1 matching 10 bases. This CDR3 comprises 16 residues. In germline, CDR1 is LNHDA, CDR2 SQIVND (reference sequence). V lost 5 bases to trimming and J lost 6 bases; unmatched junction nucleotides: 12. This CDR3 is CASSQSGQGNKKTQYF. CDR3 bases: TGTGCCAGTAGTCAGTCGGGACAGGGGAATAAGAAGACCCAGTACTTC.

The rearrangement links TRBV10-3 to TRBJ2-7; perhaps TRBD1 as D (6 bases). CDR1 and CDR2 from the germline V gene are ENHRY and SYGVKD. V was cut by 3 bases and J by 6 bases, with 6 bases left in between. This CDR3 has 11 residues. Here the CDR3 DNA reads TGTGCCATCAGTGAAGGGGGCGAGCAGTACTTC. As protein: CAISEGGEQYF.

This clone was counted a single time. The rearrangement links TRBV28 to TRBJ1-5; 8 bases align to TRBD1. V shed 3 bases, J shed 5 bases, and the junction held 12 bases outside the gene matches. This CDR3 spans 17 amino acids. Germline V gene sequence: CDR1 MDHEN, CDR2 SYDVKM. The CDR3 sequence is CASSFQSGTGPYQPQHF. In nucleotides, the CDR3 is TGTGCCAGCAGTTTCCAATCAGGGACAGGACCTTATCAGCCCCAGCATTTT.

The chain carries TRBV14 and TRBJ1-1; D not resolved. Germline V gives CDR1 SGHDN, CDR2 FVKESK. The V end lost 3 bases, the J end lost 0 bases, and 14 bases lay between the germline ends. This CDR3 is built from 16 residues. The CDR3 loop reads CASSQSLEILNTEAFF. Written as DNA, the CDR3 is TGTGCCAGCAGCCAGTCCTTAGAAATATTGAACACTGAAGCTTTCTTT.

This chain connects TRBV19 to TRBJ2-5, with a tentative D call TRBD2 (5 bases). V gave up 0 bases and J gave up 1 base, with 15 bases separating them. Germline loops: CDR1 LNHDA, CDR2 SQIVND (reference sequence). The CDR3 spans 17 residues. The CDR3 region is CASSIDQGARGQETQYF. The CDR3 DNA is TGTGCCAGTAGTATAGATCAAGGAGCCCGGGGCCAAGAGACCCAGTACTTC.

The chain is built from TRBV10-3 and TRBJ2-1, with 15 positions matching TRBD2. CDR1 is ENHRY, CDR2 SYGVKD, per germline. The CDR3 totals 17 residues. J lost 4 bases, V lost 4 bases, and 5 bases had no gene match. CDR3 coding DNA: TGTGCCATCAGTGGGGGACTAGCGGGGGGCCTTTACAATGAGCAGTTCTTC. Residues: CAISGGLAGGLYNEQFF.

The chain uses TRBV11-3 and TRBJ1-6; TRBD1 matches at 8 bases. The CDR3 covers 15 residues. The germline V gene has CDR1 SGHNT and CDR2 YENEEA. V shed 5 bases, J shed 9 bases, and the junction held 9 bases outside the gene matches. The CDR3 sequence: CASSIGQGGGSPLHF. The CDR3 region has the DNA TGTGCCAGCAGCATCGGACAGGGCGGCGGTTCACCCCTCCACTTT.